A single sample gave rise to the 18 T cell receptor beta chains below, sequenced in a study of cytomegalovirus exposure and HLA in healthy donors (dated by TCRdb to the late 2010s). To prepare the library, the immunoSEQ multiplex PCR assay was applied. The multiplex PCR relied on a mix of 60 forward primers for TCR Vbeta segments and 13 reverse primers for TCR Jbeta segments. TCRdb obtained this table from immuneACCESS and retained in-frame rearrangements with V and J assigned. These tables miss some clones; where compared with another copy, unresolved V genes account for less than half of the shortfall, and the remainder is unexplained. Within this sample are approximately 150,000 clones, with 70% to 85% of them counted one time only. 1.5% to 2.5% of the sample goes to the ten largest clones. What was sequenced was PBMCs. The receptors shown here come from a woman aged 40 to 55 in good health and CMV-seronegative.

The CDR3 DNA follows: TGTGCCAGCAGCCCCGACAGGGATGAAGCTTTCTTT. As protein: CASSPDRDEAFF. The rearrangement uses TRBV6-5 and TRBJ1-1, with TRBD1 matching 7 bases. Per the germline V gene, CDR1 is MNHEY and CDR2 is SVGAGI. Losses at the gene ends were 6 bases for V and 7 bases for J; bases not matched to a gene: 5. The CDR3 has 12 residues.

The V and J genes are TRBV7-9 and TRBJ2-2, with 14 bases lining up with TRBD2. Per the germline V gene, CDR1 is SEHNR and CDR2 is FQNEAQ (reference sequence). This CDR3 has 19 amino acids. V shed 5 bases and J 4 bases; nucleotides not matched to a gene: 12. Here the CDR3 DNA reads TGTGCCAGCAGCCATCGGACTAGCGGGGGGCCCAGCGCCACCGGGGAGCTGTTTTTT. As protein: CASSHRTSGGPSATGELFF.

This chain uses TRBV5-6 with TRBJ1-1, with D possibly being TRBD1 (6 bases). Between the trimmed V and J ends, which lost 5 bases and 8 bases, there was a span of 10 bases. Germline V gene lookup returns CDR1 SGHDT and CDR2 YYEEEE. The CDR3 is made up of 11 amino acids. The CDR3 is CASSAGTEAFF. The CDR3, as DNA: TGTGCCAGCAGTGCCGGGACAGAAGCTTTCTTT.

The chain employs TRBV29-1 and TRBJ1-5; 8 nucleotides line up with TRBD1. V lost 7 bases to trimming and J lost 4 bases; unmatched junction nucleotides: 12. CDR1 and CDR2 from the germline V gene are SQVTM and ANQGSEA. The CDR3 length is 15 residues. CDR3 in DNA: TGCAGCGCCACCGGGACAGGATATCGGAATCAGCCCCAGCATTTT. Amino acids: CSATGTGYRNQPQHF.

The chain uses TRBV2 and TRBJ2-1; 14 nucleotides match TRBD2. The V gene's germline CDR1 is SNHLY and CDR2 FYNNEI. J was trimmed by 5 bases and V by 5 bases; bases with no gene match: 5. The CDR3 covers 16 residues. The CDR3 coding sequence is TGTGCCAGCAGTCGACTAGCGGGAGGGACGGACAATGAGCAGTTCTTC. Amino acid sequence: CASSRLAGGTDNEQFF.

This chain connects TRBV7-3 to TRBJ2-1; 11 nucleotides align to TRBD2. The CDR3 loop spans 16 amino acids. V dropped 4 bases and J dropped 6; count of bases not matched to a gene: 8. CDR1 and CDR2 from the germline V gene are SGHTA and FQGTGA. The CDR3 bases are TGTGCCAGCAGCTCCTTGTCCGGGACTAGCGGCAATGAGCAGTTCTTC. Its protein is CASSSLSGTSGNEQFF. Using reference TRBV7-3 and TRBJ2-1 for the parts outside the CDR3, the full variable domain is GAGVSQTPSNKVTEKGKYVELRCDPISGHTALYWYRQSLGQGPEFLIYFQGTGAADDSGLPNDRFFAVRPEGSVSTLKIQRTERGDSAVYLCASSSLSGTSGNEQFFGPGTRLTVL.

The gene calls are TRBV7-3 and TRBJ2-1, with 7 bases identical to TRBD2. V gave up 5 bases and J gave up 4 bases; unmatched junction bases: 11. Germline-derived CDR1 and CDR2 are SGHTA and FQGTGA. The length of the CDR3 is 16 residues. The chain's CDR3 is CASSPFGGGIYNEQFF. The CDR3 bases are TGTGCCAGCAGCCCCTTCGGGGGAGGGATATACAATGAGCAGTTCTTC. Combining the CDR3 with reference TRBV7-3 and TRBJ2-1 gives the whole variable domain GAGVSQTPSNKVTEKGKYVELRCDPISGHTALYWYRQSLGQGPEFLIYFQGTGAADDSGLPNDRFFAVRPEGSVSTLKIQRTERGDSAVYLCASSPFGGGIYNEQFFGPGTRLTVL.

The J gene is TRBJ2-3, the V gene TRBV7-2; D is unresolved. The CDR3 covers 13 residues. From germline, CDR1 is SGHTA and CDR2 FQGNSA. Trimming left V 5 bases short and J 1 base short, with 7 bases between. CDR3 region: CASSVTGTDTQYF. Here the CDR3 DNA reads TGTGCCAGCAGCGTAACGGGCACAGATACGCAGTATTTT.

This clone has a handful of counts. The V gene is TRBV6-5, the J gene TRBJ1-2; D is ambiguous. Germline CDR1 is MNHEY and CDR2 is SVGAGI. V lost 5 bases to trimming and J lost 8 bases, with 15 bases between them. The CDR3 extends over 13 amino acids. CDR3 DNA: TGTGCCAGCAGTCCACGAGGAGGGTCCGGCTACACCTTC. Translation: CASSPRGGSGYTF.

This rearrangement joins TRBV10-3 to TRBJ2-5, with D possibly TRBD2 on 6 matching bases. This CDR3 region has 13 residues. Between the trimmed V and J ends, which lost 7 bases and 3 bases, there was a span of 12 bases. The germline V gene has CDR1 ENHRY and CDR2 SYGVKD. CDR3: CAITRDLKETQYF. CDR3 nucleotides: TGTGCCATCACGCGGGACCTCAAAGAGACCCAGTACTTC.

The V call is TRBV28, the J call TRBJ1-2, with a tentative D call TRBD1 (5 bases). Deletions cut 7 bases from V and 7 bases from J, with 25 bases between. CDR3 length: 16 amino acids. The germline V gene encodes CDR1 MDHEN and CDR2 SYDVKM. Here the CDR3 DNA reads TGTGCCAGCACCCTAGGGGACTCAGCAGGGCGTTTTGGCTACACCTTC. Its protein is CASTLGDSAGRFGYTF.

As DNA, the CDR3 is TGTGCCAGCAGCTCGCGGACAGGAGATCATAGCAATCAGCCCCAGCATTTT. This encodes CASSSRTGDHSNQPQHF. This chain connects TRBV7-8 to TRBJ1-5; 7 bases line up with TRBD1. With 4 bases clipped from V and 0 bases from J, the junction kept 9 bases outside the gene matches. This CDR3 contains 17 residues. Germline CDR1 and CDR2: SGHVS and FQNEAQ.

The rearrangement uses TRBV19 and TRBJ2-7; D not certain. The length of the CDR3 is 14 residues. The germline CDR1 and CDR2 sequences are LNHDA and SQIVND (reference sequence). V shed 5 bases and J shed 2 bases, with 13 bases lying between them. The CDR3 DNA reads TGTGCCAGTAGTTTGATGGCAGCGACCTACGAGCAGTACTTC. Translating it yields CASSLMAATYEQYF.

This clone has just one count. The DNA for the CDR3 is TGTGCCACCAAACCACAGGGGTCCTCCTACGAGCAGTACTTC. Translating gives CATKPQGSSYEQYF. V usage is TRBV2 and J usage is TRBJ2-7; 7 bases map to TRBD1. The germline CDR1 and CDR2 sequences are SNHLY and FYNNEI. This CDR3 is 14 amino acids long. J gave up 0 bases and V 10 bases, and 9 bases lay outside the gene matches.

The chain couples TRBV19 to TRBJ1-1, with D perhaps matching TRBD1 (6 bases). The CDR3 loop spans 13 amino acids. Trimming cost V 6 bases and J 3 bases, with 11 bases left between them. CDR1 and CDR2 (germline): LNHDA, SQIVND (reference sequence). CDR3 DNA: TGTGCCAGTAGCCCCAGGGGCTACACTGAAGCTTTCTTT. Its protein is CASSPRGYTEAFF.

The chain is built from TRBV5-4 and TRBJ2-5; TRBD1 might be the D (7 bases). The germline CDR1 and CDR2 sequences are SGHNT and YYREEE (reference sequence). The germline V and J ends were trimmed by 5 bases and 1 base, with 12 bases remaining between them. This CDR3 region has 14 residues. CDR3 DNA sequence: TGTGCCAGCAGGCCCCAGGGGGGCCAAGAGACCCAGTACTTC. It codes for CASRPQGGQETQYF. Based on the CDR3 plus reference TRBV5-4 and TRBJ2-5, the full variable domain is ETGVTQSPTHLIKTRGQQVTLRCSSQSGHNTVSWYQQALGQGPQFIFQYYREEENGRGNFPPRFSGLQFPNYSSELNVNALELDDSALYLCASRPQGGQETQYFGPGTRLLVL.

V is TRBV9 and J is TRBJ2-3; 12 positions match TRBD2. This CDR3 contains 18 residues. Germline loops: CDR1 SGDLS, CDR2 YYNGEE. J gave up 0 bases and V 0 bases, and 5 bases lay outside the gene matches. The CDR3 DNA sequence: TGTGCCAGCAGCGTAGTAGGACTAGCGGGGACTAGCACAGATACGCAGTATTTT. This encodes CASSVVGLAGTSTDTQYF.

The chain couples TRBV6-5 to TRBJ2-1; D is undetermined. This CDR3 spans 13 amino acids. V was pared by 8 bases and J by 3 bases, with 11 bases between. CDR1 and CDR2 from the germline V gene are MNHEY and SVGAGI. The CDR3 DNA reads as TGTGCCAGCTCGAGACAAGTCTACAATGAGCAGTTCTTC. Translated, it gives CASSRQVYNEQFF.